This T cell receptor (beta chain) was observed in a study of T cells expressing NK-cell markers. Study in general: Underlying the TCR beta repertoires were sorted CD3+CD56+NKG2C+, CD3+CD56+NKG2C- and CD3+CD56-NKG2C+ T cells.

Overall study results and limits: For a few donors, these clonotypes were likewise the leading ones in the CD3+CD56-NKG2C+ fraction.

The CDR3 totals 16 residues. Details on this clonotype: Its specificity is not known.

TCRdb re-called the 5' RACE reads and catalogs CDR3 proteins one per entry, DNA excluded. Its table records 500,000 to 700,000 distinct CDR3 sequences. V gene TRBV12-3 or TRBV12-4 combines with J gene TRBJ1-1; the D call from TCRdb, TRBD1, cannot be confirmed without DNA. This receptor was identified in a man aged 18 to 29 in good health. Sample: blood T cells: a sorted CD56 or NKG2C T cell subset, CD4+ or CD8+ T cells, or bulk PBMC T cells (not recorded which). The CDR3 region is CASSDTDRGLDTEAFF.